This T cell receptor beta chain originates from a study of blood T cell repertoires in COVID-19 (dated by TCRdb to the early 2020s). For the study in its entirety: Samples from collaborators originated in the United States, Italy and Spain and spanned both the acute and convalescent phases of COVID-19. The material from the prospective study consisted of cDNA or gDNA derived from T cells, B-cell-depleted T cells, or PBMCs. The dataset comprised deeply sampled blood TCRbeta repertoires from subjects exposed to, actively infected with, or recovered from COVID-19. The repertoires were released in a freely available public database intended as a resource for research on the immune response to SARS-CoV-2. Samples came from the ongoing ImmuneRACE study (first 160 participants) plus 1,254 subjects from 6 global collaborators. Nearly every sample came with metadata listing a de-identified subject ID, COVID-19 status, age in years and sex. Where available, HLA class I and class II types were taken from metadata supplied by the sample provider and were not determined by assay-based typing. What the authors observed across the whole study: The quantity of clinical and demographic metadata differed by source and by participant and was supplied without curation.

The CDR3 covers 16 residues, taking in both the cysteine and the phenylalanine. Kept here is only the CDR3 DNA, which spans 48 bases and is read in frame from base 1. V lost 6 bases and J lost 2 bases, and the count of bases not matched to a germline gene is 11. Via the germline V gene, CDR1 is MDHEN and CDR2 SYDVKM. TCRbeta CDR3 regions were amplified from genomic DNA by means of the immunoSEQ Assay, a bias-controlled multiplex PCR. As for the original processing: The number of nucleated cells in each sample was estimated from the amplification of reference gene primers within the assay. To quantify the absolute abundance of each unique TCRbeta CDR3 rearrangement, sequence reads were collapsed and filtered. For each sample, productive Simpson clonality was calculated as the square root of Simpson's diversity index across productive rearrangements. TCRdb retrieved this table from immuneACCESS and kept in-frame rearrangements only. Not all clones are present; in checked studies, unresolved V genes account for under half, and no reason is known for the remainder. Clonal size and the V and J genes are those of that table, whereas D and trimming came from the DNA. The table for this sample lists about 350,000 clones; around nine tenths of them were counted only once. The leading ten clones occupy under 1.2% of the sample.

With regard to this clone: Its antigen target is currently unknown. Base qualities are not provided; no much larger clone lies one nucleotide away.

In the prospective study, participants were roughly 18 to 100 years old, resided in about 25 geographic areas of the United States, and were enrolled through a virtual design. Cohort assignment in the prospective study relied on participant-reported clinical history from a screening survey and a study questionnaire. Exposed participants were defined as having been in contact with someone with a PCR-confirmed or clinician-diagnosed COVID-19 case within 2 weeks of study entry. In the prospective study, mobile phlebotomists collected whole blood, serum and a nasopharyngeal or oropharyngeal swab from each participant. Participants in the prospective study had the option to provide additional blood draws and questionnaires over a roughly 2-month period. Before DNA extraction, prospective study blood samples were shipped either frozen or at room temperature.

The sequence links TRBV28 to TRBJ2-7; 9 nucleotides in the junction match TRBD1. The sequence derives from a woman in her thirties who had been exposed to COVID-19. The sequenced sample consisted of PBMCs or T cells enriched from blood (not recorded which). The nucleotide sequence reads as follows: TGTGCCAGCAGGCCTACTCGGACAGGGGTACCCTACGAGCAGTACTTC. This gives the protein CASRPTRTGVPYEQYF.